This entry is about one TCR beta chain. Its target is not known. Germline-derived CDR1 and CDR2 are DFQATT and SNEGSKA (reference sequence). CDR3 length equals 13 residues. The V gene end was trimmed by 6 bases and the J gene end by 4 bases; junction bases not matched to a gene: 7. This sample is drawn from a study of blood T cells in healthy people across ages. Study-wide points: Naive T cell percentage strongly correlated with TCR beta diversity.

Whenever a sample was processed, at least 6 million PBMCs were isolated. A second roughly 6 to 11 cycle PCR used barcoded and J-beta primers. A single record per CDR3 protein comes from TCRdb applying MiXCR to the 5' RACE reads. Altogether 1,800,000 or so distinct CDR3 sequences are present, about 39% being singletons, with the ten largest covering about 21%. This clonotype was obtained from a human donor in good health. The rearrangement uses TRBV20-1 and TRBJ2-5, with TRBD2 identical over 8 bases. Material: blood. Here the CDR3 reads CSATLAGSETQYF. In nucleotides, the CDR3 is TGCAGTGCCACGTTAGCGGGGTCAGAGACCCAGTACTTC.